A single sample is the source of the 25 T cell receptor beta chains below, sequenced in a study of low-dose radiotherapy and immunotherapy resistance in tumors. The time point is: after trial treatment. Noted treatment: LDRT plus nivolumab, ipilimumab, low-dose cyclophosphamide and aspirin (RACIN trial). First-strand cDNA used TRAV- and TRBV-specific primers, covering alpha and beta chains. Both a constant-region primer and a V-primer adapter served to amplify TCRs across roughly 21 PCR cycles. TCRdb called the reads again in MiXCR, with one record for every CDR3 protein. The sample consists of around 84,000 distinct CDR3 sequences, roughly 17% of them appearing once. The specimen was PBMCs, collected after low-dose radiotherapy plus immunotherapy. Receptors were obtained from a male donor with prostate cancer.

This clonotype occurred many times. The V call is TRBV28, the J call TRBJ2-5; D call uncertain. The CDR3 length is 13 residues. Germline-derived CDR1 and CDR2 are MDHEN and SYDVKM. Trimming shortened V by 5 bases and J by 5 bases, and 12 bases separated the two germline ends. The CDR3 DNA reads TGTGCCAGCAGTCGGACCGCGGCGGAGACCCAGTACTTC. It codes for CASSRTAAETQYF.

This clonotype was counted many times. Here the CDR3 DNA reads TGTGCCACCAGTGGTCAACTCGGCTACACCTTC. It encodes CATSGQLGYTF. V usage is TRBV24-1 and J usage is TRBJ1-2; D unclear. Deletions cut 5 bases from V and 8 bases from J, with 8 bases between. The germline V gene has CDR1 KGHDR and CDR2 SFDVKD. The CDR3 has 11 amino acids.

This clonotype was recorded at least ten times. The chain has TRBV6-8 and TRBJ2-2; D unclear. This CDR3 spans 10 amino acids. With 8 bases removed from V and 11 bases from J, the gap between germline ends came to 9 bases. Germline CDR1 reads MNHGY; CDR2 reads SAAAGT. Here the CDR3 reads CASSTRELFF. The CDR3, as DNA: TGTGCCAGCTCCACCCGCGAGCTGTTTTTT.

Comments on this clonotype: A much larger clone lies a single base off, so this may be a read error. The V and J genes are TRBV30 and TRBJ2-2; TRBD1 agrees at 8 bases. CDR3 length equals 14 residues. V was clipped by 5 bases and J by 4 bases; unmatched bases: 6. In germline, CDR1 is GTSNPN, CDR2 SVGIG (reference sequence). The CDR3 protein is CAWDRGQSTGELFF. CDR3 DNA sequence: TGTGCCTGGGACAGGGGACAAAGCACCGGGGAGCTGTTTTTT.

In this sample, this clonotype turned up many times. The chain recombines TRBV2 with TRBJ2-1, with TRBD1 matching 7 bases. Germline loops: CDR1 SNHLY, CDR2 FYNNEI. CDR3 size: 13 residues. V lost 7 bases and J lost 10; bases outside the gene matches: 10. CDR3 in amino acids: CASKTGTEREQFF. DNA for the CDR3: TGTGCCAGCAAAACCGGGACAGAGCGGGAGCAGTTCTTC.

CDR3 protein: CASSDPREQFF. The CDR3 DNA follows: TGTGCCAGCAGTGACCCTCGGGAGCAGTTCTTC. The chain couples TRBV6-4 to TRBJ2-1; D gene ambiguous. This CDR3 has 11 amino acids. Germline CDR1 and CDR2: MRHNA and SNTAGT. Trimming took 2 bases from V and 10 from J, leaving 6 bases between them.

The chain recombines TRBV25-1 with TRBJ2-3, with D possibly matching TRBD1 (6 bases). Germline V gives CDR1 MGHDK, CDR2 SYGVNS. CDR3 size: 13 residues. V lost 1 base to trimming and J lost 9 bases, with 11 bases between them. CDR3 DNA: TGTGCCAGCAGTGAATTTGGACAGTCAACGCAGTATTTT. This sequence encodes CASSEFGQSTQYF. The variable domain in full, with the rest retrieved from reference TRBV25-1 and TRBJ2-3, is EADIYQTPRYLVIGTGKKITLECSQTMGHDKMYWYQQDPGMELHLIHYSYGVNSTEKGDLSSESTVSRIRTEHFPLTLESARPSHTSQYLCASSEFGQSTQYFGPGTRLTVL.

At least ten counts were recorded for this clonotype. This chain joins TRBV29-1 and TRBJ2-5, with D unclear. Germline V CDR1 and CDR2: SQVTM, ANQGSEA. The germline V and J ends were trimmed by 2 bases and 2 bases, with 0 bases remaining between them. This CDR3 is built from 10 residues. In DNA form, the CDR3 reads TGCAGCGTTGAACAAGAGACCCAGTACTTC. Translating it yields CSVEQETQYF.

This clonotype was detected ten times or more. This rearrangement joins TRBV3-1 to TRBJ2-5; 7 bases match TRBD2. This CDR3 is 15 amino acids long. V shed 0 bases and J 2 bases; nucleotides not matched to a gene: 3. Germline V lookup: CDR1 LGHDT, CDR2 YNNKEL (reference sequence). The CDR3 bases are TGTGCCAGCAGCCAAGACGAGCGGGGTCAAGAGACCCAGTACTTC. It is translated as CASSQDERGQETQYF.

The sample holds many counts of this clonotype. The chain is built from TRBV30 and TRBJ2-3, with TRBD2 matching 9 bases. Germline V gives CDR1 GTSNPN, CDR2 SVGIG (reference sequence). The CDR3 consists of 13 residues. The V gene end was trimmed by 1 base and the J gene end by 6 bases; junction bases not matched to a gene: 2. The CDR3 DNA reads TGTGCCTGGAGTGAAGGGACTAGCGATACGCAGTATTTT. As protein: CAWSEGTSDTQYF.

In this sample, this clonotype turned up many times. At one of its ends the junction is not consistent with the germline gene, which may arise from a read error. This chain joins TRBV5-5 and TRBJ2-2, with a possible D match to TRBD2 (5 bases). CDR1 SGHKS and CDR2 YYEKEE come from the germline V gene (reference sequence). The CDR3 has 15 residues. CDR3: CASSLVLASTGELFF. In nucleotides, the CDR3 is TGCGCCAGCAGCTTGGTTCTAGCCTCCACCGGGGAGCTGTTTTTT.

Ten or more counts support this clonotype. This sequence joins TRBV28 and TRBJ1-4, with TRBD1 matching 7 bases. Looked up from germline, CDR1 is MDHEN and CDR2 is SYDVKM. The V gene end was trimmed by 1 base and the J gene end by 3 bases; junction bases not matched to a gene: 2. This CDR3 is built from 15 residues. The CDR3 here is CASSLSGGPNEKLFF. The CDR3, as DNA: TGTGCCAGCAGTTTATCAGGGGGTCCTAATGAAAAACTGTTTTTT.

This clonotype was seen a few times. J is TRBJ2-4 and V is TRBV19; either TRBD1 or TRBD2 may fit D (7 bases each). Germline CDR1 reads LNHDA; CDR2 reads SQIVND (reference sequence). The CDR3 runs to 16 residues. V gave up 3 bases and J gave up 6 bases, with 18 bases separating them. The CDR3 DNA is TGTGCCAGTAGTATCACGGGACAGCCGGGAGGAAACATTCAGTACTTC. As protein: CASSITGQPGGNIQYF.

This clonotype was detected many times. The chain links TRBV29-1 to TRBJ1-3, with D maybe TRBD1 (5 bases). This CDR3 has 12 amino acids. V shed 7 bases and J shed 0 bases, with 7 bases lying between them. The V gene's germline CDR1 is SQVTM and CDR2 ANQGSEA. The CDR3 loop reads CSGGSSGNTIYF. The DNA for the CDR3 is TGCAGCGGGGGGAGCTCTGGAAACACCATATATTTT.

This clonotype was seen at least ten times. DNA for the CDR3: TGTGCCAGCAGCTTTGACGACAGGGGAGCCTATAATTCACCCCTCCACTTT. This sequence encodes CASSFDDRGAYNSPLHF. The chain carries TRBV5-5 and TRBJ1-6; 8 positions match TRBD1. The CDR3 runs 17 residues. V dropped 2 bases and J dropped 2; count of bases not matched to a gene: 6. Germline CDR1 is SGHKS and CDR2 is YYEKEE (reference sequence).

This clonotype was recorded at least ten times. The CDR3 sequence: CASSGLAGGTNTGELFF. For the CDR3, the DNA is TGTGCCAGCAGCGGACTAGCGGGAGGAACGAACACCGGGGAGCTGTTTTTT. V gene TRBV6-1 combines with J gene TRBJ2-2, with 14 bases aligning to TRBD2. From germline, CDR1 is MNHNS and CDR2 SASEGT. The CDR3 is 17 amino acids. The J segment lost 0 bases and the V segment lost 6 bases, leaving 3 bases of the junction unmatched.

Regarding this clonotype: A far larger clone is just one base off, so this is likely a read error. This CDR3 reads CANSYSGPSSYNEQFF. The CDR3 region has the DNA TGTGCCAACAGTTATTCCGGACCAAGCTCCTACAATGAGCAGTTCTTC. This chain joins TRBV6-1 and TRBJ2-1, with D uncertain. Looked up from germline, CDR1 is MNHNS and CDR2 is SASEGT. This CDR3 region has 16 residues.

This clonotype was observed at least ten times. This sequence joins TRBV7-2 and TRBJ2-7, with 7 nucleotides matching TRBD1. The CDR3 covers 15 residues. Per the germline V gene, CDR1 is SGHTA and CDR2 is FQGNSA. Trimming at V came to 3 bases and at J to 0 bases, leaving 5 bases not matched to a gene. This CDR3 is CASSFKGQASYEQYF. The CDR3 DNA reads TGTGCCAGCAGCTTTAAAGGACAGGCCTCCTACGAGCAGTACTTC.

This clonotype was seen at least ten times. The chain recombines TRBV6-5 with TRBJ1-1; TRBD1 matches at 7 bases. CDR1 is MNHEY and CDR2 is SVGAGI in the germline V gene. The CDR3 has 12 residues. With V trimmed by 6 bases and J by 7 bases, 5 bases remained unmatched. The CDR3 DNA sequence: TGTGCCAGCAGGGCAGGGGGGGGTGAAGCTTTCTTT. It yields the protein CASRAGGGEAFF.

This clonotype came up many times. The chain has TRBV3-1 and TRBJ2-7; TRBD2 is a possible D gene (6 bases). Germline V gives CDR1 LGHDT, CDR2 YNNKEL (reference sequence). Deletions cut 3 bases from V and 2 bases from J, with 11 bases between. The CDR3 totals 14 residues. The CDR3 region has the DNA TGTGCCAGCAGCCAGGGACTCATAACCTACGAGCAGTACTTC. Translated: CASSQGLITYEQYF.

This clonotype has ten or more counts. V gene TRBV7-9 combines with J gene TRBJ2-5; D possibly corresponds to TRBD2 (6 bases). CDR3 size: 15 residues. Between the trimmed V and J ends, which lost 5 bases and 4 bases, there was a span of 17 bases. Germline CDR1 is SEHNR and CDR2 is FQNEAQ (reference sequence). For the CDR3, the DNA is TGTGCCAGCAGCCCCCCTTCGGGAGTGTTAGAGACCCAGTACTTC. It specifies CASSPPSGVLETQYF.

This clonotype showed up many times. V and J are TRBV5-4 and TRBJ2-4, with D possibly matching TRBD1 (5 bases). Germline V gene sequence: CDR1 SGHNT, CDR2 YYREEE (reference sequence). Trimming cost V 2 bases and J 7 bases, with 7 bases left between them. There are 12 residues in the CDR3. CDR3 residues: CASSLDSNIQYF. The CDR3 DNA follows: TGTGCCAGCAGCTTAGACAGCAACATTCAGTACTTC.

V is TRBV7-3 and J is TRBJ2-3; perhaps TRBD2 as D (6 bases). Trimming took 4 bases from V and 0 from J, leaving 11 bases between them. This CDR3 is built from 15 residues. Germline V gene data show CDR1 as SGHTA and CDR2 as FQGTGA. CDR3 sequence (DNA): TGTGCCAGCAGCTCGCCGGGGACTAGCACAGATACGCAGTATTTT. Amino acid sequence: CASSSPGTSTDTQYF.

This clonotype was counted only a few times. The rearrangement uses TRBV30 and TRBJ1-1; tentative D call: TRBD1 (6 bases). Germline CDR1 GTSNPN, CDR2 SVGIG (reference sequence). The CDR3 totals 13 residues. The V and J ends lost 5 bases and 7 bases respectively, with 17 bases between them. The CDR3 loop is CAWGSQGQGEAFF. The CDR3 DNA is TGTGCCTGGGGGAGCCAGGGGCAGGGTGAAGCTTTCTTT.

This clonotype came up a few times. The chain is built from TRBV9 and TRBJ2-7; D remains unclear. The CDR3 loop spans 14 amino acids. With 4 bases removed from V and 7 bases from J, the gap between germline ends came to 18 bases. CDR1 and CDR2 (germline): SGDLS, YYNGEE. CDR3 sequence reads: CASSPGGGLREQYF. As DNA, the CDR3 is TGTGCCAGCAGCCCCGGTGGCGGTCTAAGGGAGCAGTACTTC. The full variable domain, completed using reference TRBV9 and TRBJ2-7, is DSGVTQTPKHLITATGQRVTLRCSPRSGDLSVYWYQQSLDQGLQFLIQYYNGEERAKGNILERFSAQQFPDLHSELNLSSLELGDSALYFCASSPGGGLREQYFGPGTRLTVT.